The sequence of this T cell receptor (beta chain) was determined in a study of cytomegalovirus exposure and HLA in healthy donors. As to this clone: What it binds is not known.

The PCR was carried out with 60 Vbeta primers and 13 Jbeta primers. Sequenced by immunoSEQ multiplex PCR; TCRdb stores in-frame clones only, minus some. The data contain around 150,000 clones, around three quarters of them seen just once; the ten biggest clones take up approximately 1%. The CDR3 is made up of 14 amino acids. CDR1 SGHDT and CDR2 YYEEEE come from the germline V gene. Trimming stripped 2 bases from V and 8 bases from J, with 16 bases between. Study-level results: In a later analysis, TCR beta V- and J-gene trimming showed a link to a missense DCLRE1C variant.

This receptor was obtained from a woman between 35 and 50 years old in good health and CMV-seronegative. The sample was PBMCs. This chain uses TRBV5-6 with TRBJ1-2, with a tentative D call TRBD1 (5 bases). For the CDR3, the DNA is TGTGCCAGCAGCTTAGGTAGGGACTGGCAAGGCTACACCTTC. It is translated as CASSLGRDWQGYTF.